The entry below gives a single TCR beta chain sequence along with its context. Its antigen is as yet unknown. The V gene's germline CDR1 is MNHEY and CDR2 SVGAGI. The CDR3 length is 13 residues. This entry is derived from a study of T cell clusters in autoimmune cytopenias. Notes on the study in general: No cluster-lack signature appeared between secondary cytopenia and chronic lymphocytic leukemia patients, apparently due to lymphoma masking. Clustering suggested that physiological T cell clusters were missing in primary autoimmune cytopenia patients. TRB repertoire shifts in secondary cytopenia and chronic lymphocytic leukemia mostly reflected lymphoma, not autoimmunity.

Roughly 38,000 genome equivalents of blood DNA were amplified for TRB. Multiplex touch-down PCR amplified TRB using TRB-A and TRB-B pools in one tube. TCRdb re-called the multiplex PCR reads and gives one entry per CDR3 protein, without DNA. This repertoire comprises approximately 11,000 distinct CDR3 sequences; its ten largest clones make up roughly a quarter. The data also belong to a second study, concerning T cell repertoires in aging, cancer and after chemotherapy. That paper states: In cancer patients, declining TCR diversity with age involved lost richness and lost evenness.

The sequenced sample consisted of peripheral blood. This clonotype was sampled from a human donor in good health. V usage is TRBV6-5 and J usage is TRBJ2-7; with no DNA, the TCRdb D assignment of TRBD2 cannot be verified. CDR3 protein: CASGRDLSYEQYF.